The 23 T cell receptor beta chains below all came from one sample that was sequenced in a study of T cell clones after liver transplantation (dated by TCRdb to about 2019). Receptors were amplified or captured by the immunoSEQ multiplex PCR assay. Not all clones reach the TCRdb copy of this immuneACCESS table, which keeps in-frame sequences only. Checked studies attribute under half of the gap to unresolved V genes and leave the rest unexplained. The sample table shows about 76,000 clones, and roughly 85% are seen once. Jointly, the top ten make up over 2.5% of the sample. This material consisted of CD4+ T cells from blood, taken at the 22-month timepoint. These receptors were taken from a human patient who received a liver transplant. In patients who had a transplant, some T cells may come from the graft donor.

The V gene is TRBV5-4, the J gene TRBJ2-1; 8 nucleotides line up with TRBD1. V trimming: 4 bases; J trimming: 4 bases; junction bases outside the gene matches: 10. The germline V gene encodes CDR1 SGHNT and CDR2 YYREEE (reference sequence). The length of the CDR3 is 16 residues. DNA of the CDR3: TGTGCCAGCAGCCGGTACGAGACAGGGGTTTACAATGAGCAGTTCTTC. It codes for CASSRYETGVYNEQFF.

The V and J genes are TRBV7-9 and TRBJ2-7; D remains unclear. There are 14 residues in the CDR3. The V gene lost 2 bases and the J gene lost 6 bases, with 14 bases spanning the gap. In germline, CDR1 is SEHNR, CDR2 FQNEAQ (reference sequence). CDR3 in amino acids: CASSLNSELGEQYF. The CDR3 DNA sequence: TGTGCCAGCAGCTTAAACAGCGAGTTAGGCGAGCAGTACTTC.

Only a few counts were recorded for this clone. J is TRBJ1-1 and V is TRBV9; 7 bases align to TRBD1. The CDR3 totals 15 residues. Per germline, CDR1 SGDLS and CDR2 YYNGEE. The V and J ends lost 0 bases and 0 bases, in that order; junction bases with no gene match: 2. The CDR3 spells CASSVGQGMNTEAFF. The CDR3 DNA is TGTGCCAGCAGCGTAGGACAGGGAATGAACACTGAAGCTTTCTTT.

This chain connects TRBV4-3 to TRBJ1-6, with D tentatively TRBD1 (6 bases). The CDR3 spans 17 residues. The germline V gene encodes CDR1 LGHNA and CDR2 YSLEER. Trimming pared 0 bases from V and 8 bases from J, leaving 17 bases between. The CDR3, as DNA: TGCGCCAGCAGCCAAGATAGGAGCCCGAGGGGGTATTCACCCCTCCACTTT. Protein product: CASSQDRSPRGYSPLHF.

V gene TRBV5-4 combines with J gene TRBJ2-5; D remains unclear. With 3 bases removed from V and 5 bases from J, the gap between germline ends came to 11 bases. Per germline, CDR1 SGHNT and CDR2 YYREEE (reference sequence). This CDR3 has 13 amino acids. Here the CDR3 reads CASSSLTEETQYF. The CDR3 DNA sequence: TGTGCCAGCAGCTCGCTGACCGAGGAGACCCAGTACTTC.

The chain uses TRBV19 and TRBJ2-3; possible D gene TRBD2, 6 bases. The CDR3 consists of 15 residues. In germline, CDR1 is LNHDA, CDR2 SQIVND (reference sequence). Deletions cut 5 bases from V and 4 bases from J, with 16 bases between. CDR3 in amino acids: CASSRGTARADTQYF. CDR3 coding DNA: TGTGCCAGTAGTCGCGGGACCGCCCGGGCAGATACGCAGTATTTT.

The chain employs TRBV29-1 and TRBJ1-1, with D tentatively TRBD1 (5 bases). The V and J ends lost 3 bases and 8 bases respectively, with 19 bases between them. The CDR3 has 14 amino acids. The germline V gene has CDR1 SQVTM and CDR2 ANQGSEA. CDR3 DNA sequence: TGCAGCGTTGACAGTGGAAGGGGCACTGCAGAAGCTTTCTTT. Its protein is CSVDSGRGTAEAFF. The whole variable domain, filled in from reference TRBV29-1 and TRBJ1-1, reads SAVISQKPSRDICQRGTSLTIQCQVDSQVTMMFWYRQQPGQSLTLIATANQGSEATYESGFVIDKFPISRPNLTFSTLTVSNMSPEDSSIYLCSVDSGRGTAEAFFGQGTRLTVV.

This clone was detected only a few times. The chain links TRBV5-5 to TRBJ1-3; 7 positions match TRBD1. Germline V gene lookup returns CDR1 SGHKS and CDR2 YYEKEE (reference sequence). This CDR3 comprises 14 residues. With V trimmed by 4 bases and J by 7 bases, 8 bases remained unmatched. CDR3 sequence reads: CASSVDVQGNTIYF. In DNA, the CDR3 is TGTGCCAGCAGCGTAGATGTACAGGGGAACACCATATATTTT.

V is TRBV7-2 and J is TRBJ1-1; D gene unclear. V lost 2 bases to trimming and J lost 0 bases, with 7 bases between them. Germline V gives CDR1 SGHTA, CDR2 FQGNSA. CDR3 length: 14 amino acids. CDR3 nucleotide sequence: TGTGCCAGCAGCTTAATCCAAATGAACACTGAAGCTTTCTTT. The encoded protein is CASSLIQMNTEAFF.

The chain employs TRBV4-1 and TRBJ1-4, with D unresolved. CDR3 length: 16 residues. Germline CDR1 is MGHRA and CDR2 is YSYEKL. V lost 2 bases, J lost 8 bases, and 18 bases lay in between. CDR3 coding DNA: TGCGCCAGCAGCCAATCCTCTGCCCCCAACGAGGAAAAACTGTTTTTT. Translating gives CASSQSSAPNEEKLFF.

The chain has TRBV2 and TRBJ2-7; TRBD1 might be the D (6 bases). CDR1 and CDR2 from the germline V gene are SNHLY and FYNNEI. The CDR3 covers 15 residues. The V and J ends lost 6 bases and 5 bases respectively, with 20 bases between them. The DNA for the CDR3 is TGTGCCAGCAGCCCCCGGGGCAGGGGAGAGGACGAGCAGTACTTC. It codes for CASSPRGRGEDEQYF.

The chain uses TRBV27 and TRBJ2-6; no clear D gene. The V end lost 3 bases, the J end lost 4 bases, and 7 bases lay between the germline ends. Germline assignment: CDR1 MNHEY and CDR2 SMNVEV (reference sequence). This CDR3 is 14 amino acids long. CDR3 DNA sequence: TGTGCCAGCAGTTTGCCCGGAGGGGCCAACGTCCTGACTTTC. Residues: CASSLPGGANVLTF. Looking up the rest from reference TRBV27 and TRBJ2-6 gives the full variable domain: EAQVTQNPRYLITVTGKKLTVTCSQNMNHEYMSWYRQDPGLGLRQIYYSMNVEVTDKGDVPEGYKVSRKEKRNFPLILESPSPNQTSLYFCASSLPGGANVLTFGAGSRLTVL.

This clone was picked up many times. The CDR3 nucleotides read TGTGCCAGCACAGGCTCTGGAAACACCATATATTTT. As protein: CASTGSGNTIYF. This chain links TRBV2 with TRBJ1-3; D remains unclear. The CDR3 runs 12 residues. V lost 7 bases, J lost 0 bases, and 4 bases lay in between. Germline V lookup: CDR1 SNHLY, CDR2 FYNNEI.

This clone was counted only a few times. The chain links TRBV28 to TRBJ2-7; tentatively, D is TRBD2 (5 bases). With 6 bases removed from V and 2 bases from J, the gap between germline ends came to 14 bases. CDR1 and CDR2 (germline): MDHEN, SYDVKM. The CDR3 runs to 14 residues. In DNA, the CDR3 is TGTGCCAGCAGACTGAGCGGACTTACCTACGAGCAGTACTTC. As protein: CASRLSGLTYEQYF.

The table lists this clone with a count of one. The chain joins TRBV6-6 to TRBJ2-7; TRBD2 matches at 11 bases. V was clipped by 6 bases and J by 5 bases; unmatched bases: 9. The germline gives CDR1 MNHNY, CDR2 SVGAGI (reference sequence). The CDR3 loop spans 15 amino acids. The CDR3, as DNA: TGTGCCAGCAGCGCACCGGGACTAGCGGTAAACGAGCAGTACTTC. Its translation is CASSAPGLAVNEQYF.

The rearrangement joins TRBV5-4 to TRBJ2-2, with D perhaps being TRBD1 or TRBD2 (5 bases each). Germline-derived CDR1 and CDR2 are SGHNT and YYREEE (reference sequence). This CDR3 contains 14 residues. Deletions cut 5 bases from V and 4 bases from J, with 12 bases between. For the CDR3, the DNA is TGTGCCAGCAGTCGGGACCCTGGCACCGGGGAGCTGTTTTTT. This sequence encodes CASSRDPGTGELFF.

V usage is TRBV4-1 and J usage is TRBJ1-5, with D maybe TRBD1 (6 bases). The CDR3 runs to 17 residues. The germline V gene has CDR1 MGHRA and CDR2 YSYEKL. V was clipped by 0 bases and J by 0 bases, with 12 bases between them. The CDR3 DNA follows: TGCGCCAGCAGCCAAGACCGGGACACCCTTAGCAATCAGCCCCAGCATTTT. Residues: CASSQDRDTLSNQPQHF.

On this clone itself: In the same sample, other DNA sequences code for this CDR3. The chain has TRBV2 and TRBJ2-2; D perhaps matches TRBD1 (5 bases). This CDR3 contains 14 residues. The germline V gene encodes CDR1 SNHLY and CDR2 FYNNEI. The germline V and J ends were trimmed by 4 bases and 1 base, with 7 bases remaining between them. The CDR3 DNA sequence: TGTGCCAGCAGTGGAGGACAGAACACCGGGGAGCTGTTTTTT. It yields the protein CASSGGQNTGELFF.

The chain recombines TRBV5-4 with TRBJ2-7, with 10 bases fitting TRBD2. Germline V gene lookup returns CDR1 SGHNT and CDR2 YYREEE (reference sequence). J lost 4 bases, V lost 4 bases, and 8 bases had no gene match. This CDR3 contains 15 residues. The CDR3 is CASSRQLAGLYEQYF. Here the CDR3 DNA reads TGTGCCAGCAGCCGCCAACTAGCGGGACTATACGAGCAGTACTTC.

The V and J genes are TRBV5-1 and TRBJ2-5; 9 bases are shared with TRBD1. The J segment lost 5 bases and the V segment lost 7 bases, leaving 21 bases of the junction unmatched. The CDR3 is made up of 18 amino acids. CDR1 and CDR2 from the germline V gene are SGHRS and YFSETQ. Here the CDR3 DNA reads TGCGCCAGCCTCTCCTACCCTGGGACAGGGTTCTATTTGGAGACCCAGTACTTC. It translates to CASLSYPGTGFYLETQYF.

The chain is built from TRBV7-2 and TRBJ1-2, with D possibly TRBD1 on 5 matching bases. The germline V gene has CDR1 SGHTA and CDR2 FQGNSA. Trimming took off 3 bases at V and 2 bases at J, with 10 bases between the two ends. The CDR3 sequence is 14 residues long. The CDR3 sequence is CASSLGPLNYGYTF. Written as DNA, the CDR3 is TGTGCCAGCAGCTTGGGACCGCTGAACTATGGCTACACCTTC.

The sample holds a few counts of this clone. This chain connects TRBV4-2 to TRBJ1-2, with D perhaps matching TRBD1 (6 bases). Trimming took off 0 bases at V and 1 base at J, with 15 bases between the two ends. The germline V gene encodes CDR1 LGHNA and CDR2 YNFKEQ. The CDR3 length is 17 residues. CDR3 residues: CASSQDGGANVNYGYTF. Here the CDR3 DNA reads TGTGCCAGCAGCCAAGATGGGGGGGCGAACGTTAACTATGGCTACACCTTC.

The chain links TRBV5-6 to TRBJ1-1, with D uncertain. Germline CDR1 reads SGHDT; CDR2 reads YYEEEE. There are 13 residues in the CDR3. The V and J ends lost 0 bases and 1 base respectively, with 4 bases between them. In nucleotides, the CDR3 is TGTGCCAGCAGCTTGGTACCGAACACTGAAGCTTTCTTT. The encoded protein is CASSLVPNTEAFF.